This T cell receptor beta chain was captured by sequencing in a study of T cell responses to AZD1222 COVID-19 vaccine listed by TCRdb under 2021. Background for the entire study: AZD1222 recipients with second doses at about 4 weeks or about 12 weeks were pooled, because spike-specific TCR depth and breadth did not differ between schedules. Trial participants were enrolled by age into subgroups of 18-55, 56-69 and 70-plus years, and about 150, 27 and 61 TCR-sequenced participants, respectively, were included in these subgroups. TCR sequencing covered more than 230 trial participants: 200 to 220 given two doses of AZD1222 and 26 given two doses of MenACWY control vaccine. Study-wide conclusions, independent of this receptor: A significant rise in spike-specific TCR breadth and depth was observed after two AZD1222 doses relative to day 0 and relative to MenACWY recipients. Participants were mostly white British and included more females than males, and it was suggested by the authors that clonal diversity may have been underestimated. Reportedly, close to half of the unique spike-specific TCRs recognized epitopes lying outside the regions that are mutated in the B.1.351 and B.1.1.7 variants. No day 14 peak-response samples were available, so repertoires were characterized only after the peak T cell response. CD4 TCRs associated with the vaccine covered the entire spike protein, and the dominant responses were in regions 160-218 and 743-854. In the small 56-69-year group, the increase in depth fell short of significance, most likely because of low power. Only a handful of AZD1222 recipients were SARS-CoV-2 seropositive at baseline, limiting conclusions about previously exposed vaccinees.

According to the study, the label for this sample's time point signals: baseline before first vaccination. Vaccinee samples were obtained from the UK trials COV001 and COV002, which included a single-blind randomized controlled phase 2/3 trial of AZD1222 (ChAdOx1 nCoV-19) in healthy adults. For TCRbeta chain sequencing, PBMC samples were collected from trial participants at day 0 and at day 28 after the second dose. As to this clone: It has no known antigen specificity. Qualities for individual bases were not recorded, and no much larger clone is one base off.

Trimming costs V 2 bases and J 0 bases, and their ends lie 14 bases apart. In the germline V gene, CDR1 corresponds to LGHNA and CDR2 to YNFKEQ. The CDR3, from cysteine to phenylalanine, totals 16 residues. Of all the DNA, just the CDR3 is kept, 48 bases in frame from base 1. The CDR3 regions of human TCRbeta chains were analyzed by immunosequencing. Under the source paper's analysis protocol: TCRs in the repertoires were matched against a reference library of SARS-CoV-2-specific TCRs that had been generated with the MIRA antigen-specificity platform. Breadth meant the fraction of unique TCRs that were SARS-CoV-2-associated, whereas depth meant the fraction of total T cells that were SARS-CoV-2-associated. Using the MIRA data, each spike-specific TCR was assigned both to the spike region to which the TCR was reactive and to a CD4 or CD8 class. Log10-transformed breadth and depth values were compared by one-way ANOVA with Sidak's multiple comparisons tests. Held by TCRdb, this immuneACCESS table contains in-frame sequences only and omits some clones. Under half of the omission traces to an unresolved V gene where checked; the cause of the rest is unknown. D and trimming come from the DNA, and the V and J calls and clone size come from that table. Recorded for this sample are some 180,000 clones; more than 90% of them occurred a single time. The biggest ten clones account for 1.6% of the sample.

The origin of this receptor is an adult in good health. Specimen: peripheral blood, collected on day 0 of AZD1222 vaccination. The chain uses TRBV4-2 and TRBJ2-7, with the D gene not confidently named. The CDR3 here reads CASSQMHRLSSYEQYF. The sequence in DNA is TGTGCCAGCAGCCAAATGCATAGACTTTCCTCCTACGAGCAGTACTTC.